The 10 T cell receptor beta chains given below trace back to one sample, sequenced in a study of shared clonotypes between healthy human individuals. Produced via immunoSEQ multiplex PCR; TCRdb's table is partial and in-frame only. Of around 2.1 million clones listed, around 93% are singletons. Positively selected for CCR7, the CD45RO-negative cells used as naive CD8 cells excluded terminally differentiated effector memory CD45RA+ cells. Sequenced input: naive CD8+ T cells from PBMCs. Receptors were obtained from a man in his late teens or twenties in good health. Some clones in this sample may be carry-over from other donors' samples.

As to this clone: At one boundary the junction diverges from the germline segment, which might be a read error. The chain combines TRBV5-6 with TRBJ2-1; 11 positions match TRBD2. CDR3 size: 15 residues. CDR1 is SGHDT, CDR2 YYEEEE, per germline. The CDR3 DNA sequence: TGTGCCAGCAGCTTGGAAGCACTAGCGGGGGAGTCGAAGGTCTTC. Residues: CASSLEALAGESKVF.

This CDR3 is CASSSTGETEAFF. The CDR3 DNA reads as TGCGCCAGCAGCTCGACAGGGGAGACTGAAGCTTTCTTT. V and J are TRBV5-1 and TRBJ1-1, with TRBD1 matching over 8 bases. The germline V gene has CDR1 SGHRS and CDR2 YFSETQ. V lost 3 bases and J lost 5; bases outside the gene matches: 3. This CDR3 region has 13 residues.

As for this clone: Other DNA sequences within the sample encode an identical CDR3. This sequence joins TRBV9 and TRBJ2-1; D is uncertain. In germline, CDR1 is SGDLS, CDR2 YYNGEE. CDR3 size: 12 residues. Trimming pared 4 bases from V and 6 bases from J, leaving 8 bases between. The CDR3 DNA follows: TGTGCCAGCAGCCCCCCCAGCAATGAGCAGTTCTTC. Translating it yields CASSPPSNEQFF.

The rearrangement uses TRBV9 and TRBJ2-1; perhaps TRBD2 as D (5 bases). Between the trimmed V and J ends, which lost 3 bases and 0 bases, there was a span of 10 bases. CDR1 is SGDLS and CDR2 is YYNGEE in the germline V gene. The CDR3 runs to 15 residues. The CDR3 DNA reads as TGTGCCAGCAGCGGAAGGGAGCTCTCCTACAATGAGCAGTTCTTC. It translates to CASSGRELSYNEQFF. The entire variable domain, with the rest obtained from reference TRBV9 and TRBJ2-1, is as follows: DSGVTQTPKHLITATGQRVTLRCSPRSGDLSVYWYQQSLDQGLQFLIQYYNGEERAKGNILERFSAQQFPDLHSELNLSSLELGDSALYFCASSGRELSYNEQFFGPGTRLTVL.

The chain employs TRBV4-1 and TRBJ2-7; D remains ambiguous. The germline gives CDR1 MGHRA, CDR2 YSYEKL. Trimming took off 0 bases at V and 3 bases at J, with 12 bases between the two ends. The CDR3 has 15 residues. DNA for the CDR3: TGCGCCAGCAGCCAAGATACTTCTCCGGGCTACGAGCAGTACTTC. Protein product: CASSQDTSPGYEQYF.

The V gene is TRBV5-4, the J gene TRBJ1-3; D not certain. Germline V gives CDR1 SGHNT, CDR2 YYREEE (reference sequence). Between the trimmed V and J ends, which lost 3 bases and 2 bases, there was a span of 9 bases. The CDR3 spans 14 residues. CDR3 nucleotides: TGTGCCAGCAGCTCCGACGGGACTGGAAACACCATATATTTT. It specifies CASSSDGTGNTIYF. Full variable domain (outside the CDR3, taken from reference TRBV5-4 and TRBJ1-3): ETGVTQSPTHLIKTRGQQVTLRCSSQSGHNTVSWYQQALGQGPQFIFQYYREEENGRGNFPPRFSGLQFPNYSSELNVNALELDDSALYLCASSSDGTGNTIYFGEGSWLTVV.

DNA for the CDR3: TGTGCCAGTAGTACGCCGACGCGGTATAGCAATCAGCCCCAGCATTTT. This translates into CASSTPTRYSNQPQHF. J is TRBJ1-5 and V is TRBV19; D not certain. Deletions cut 4 bases from V and 0 bases from J, with 13 bases between. Germline V gene data show CDR1 as LNHDA and CDR2 as SQIVND (reference sequence). The CDR3 consists of 16 residues.

Points on this clone: Other DNA variants within this sample encode the same CDR3. The rearrangement joins TRBV5-4 to TRBJ2-7; D is ambiguous. This CDR3 contains 14 residues. Trimming pared 0 bases from V and 0 bases from J, leaving 7 bases between. Germline values: CDR1 SGHNT, CDR2 YYREEE (reference sequence). The CDR3 protein is CASSLEGRSYEQYF. DNA of the CDR3: TGTGCCAGCAGCTTGGAGGGCCGCTCCTACGAGCAGTACTTC.

This sequence joins TRBV10-1 and TRBJ2-1; 10 nucleotides match TRBD2. Per germline, CDR1 WNHNN and CDR2 SYGVQD (reference sequence). Germline trimming cut 5 bases from V and 5 bases from J; bases unmatched to any gene: 6. The CDR3 runs 15 residues. As DNA, the CDR3 is TGCGCCAGCAGTCCTGGACTAGCGGTAAACAATGAGCAGTTCTTC. This translates into CASSPGLAVNNEQFF.

The genes are TRBV7-9 and TRBJ2-3, with 11 bases identical to TRBD2. This CDR3 has 16 amino acids. V lost 5 bases and J lost 3; bases outside the gene matches: 7. Germline V CDR1 and CDR2: SEHNR, FQNEAQ (reference sequence). CDR3 residues: CASSAELAGVTDTQYF. DNA of the CDR3: TGTGCCAGCAGCGCCGAACTAGCGGGAGTAACAGATACGCAGTATTTT.